This T cell receptor beta chain came from a study of blood T cells in healthy people across ages. This clonotype appeared a few times. A second PCR, run for roughly 7 to 12 cycles, used a sample-barcoded 5' primer plus a J-beta primer mix. Carrying 12 random nucleotides, a template-switch adaptor labeled each individual cDNA molecule. Each single sample gave us at least 3 million CDR3-containing paired-end reads. TCRdb ran MiXCR on the 5' RACE reads and lists one entry per CDR3 protein. Seen here are approximately 800,000 distinct CDR3 sequences, around 45% observed once, and the top ten hold roughly 18%. Looked up from germline, CDR1 is SGHDT and CDR2 is YYEEEE. The CDR3 spans 14 residues. V shed 2 bases and J shed 3 bases, with 9 bases lying between them.

The V and J genes are TRBV5-6 and TRBJ2-4; TRBD2 might be the D (5 bases). Sample: blood. This clonotype was sampled from a man older than 75 in good health. CDR3 in amino acids: CASSFEGVKNIQYF. In DNA form, the CDR3 reads TGTGCCAGCAGCTTTGAGGGAGTCAAAAACATTCAGTACTTC.